Listed below are T cell receptor beta chains from one sample, sequenced in a study of cytomegalovirus exposure and HLA in healthy donors. TCRdb keeps only in-frame clones here, not all; method: immunoSEQ multiplex PCR. Among about 140,000 clones listed, over 90% were seen once. Sequenced sample: PBMCs. These receptors originate from a young man in good health and CMV-seropositive. Each CDR3 is given with its conserved first and last residue. A D gene is named only where the DNA matches it firmly. A clone size is listed for some rows: how often the clone was seen (once, few, many), or a class if it is expanded.

V gene	D gene	clone size	J gene	CDR3 DNA	CDR3 protein
TRBV2	TRBD2	-	TRBJ2-5	TGTGCCAGCCAGGGACTAGCAGAGACCCAGTACTTC	CASQGLAETQYF
TRBV2	-	-	TRBJ1-2	TGTGCCAGCAGTGAAGCGGGCAGTGACTATGGCTACACCTTC	CASSEAGSDYGYTF
TRBV28	-	-	TRBJ2-1	TGTGCCAGCAGTTTAAAGGGGATCTCCTACAATGAGCAGTTCTTC	CASSLKGISYNEQFF
TRBV29-1	TRBD1	-	TRBJ2-7	TGCAGCGTTGAAGGGGACAGGGCGGGCTACGAGCAGTACTTC	CSVEGDRAGYEQYF
TRBV19	-	-	TRBJ1-5	TGTGCCAGTAGCCCGGAGGGGGGGTGGGGCAATCAGCCCCAGCATTTT	CASSPEGGWGNQPQHF
TRBV2	-	once	TRBJ1-1	TGTGCCAGCACTTTAGGGAGGAGGACTGAAGCTTTCTTT	CASTLGRRTEAFF
TRBV5-1	TRBD2	-	TRBJ2-1	TGCGCCAGCACAATTGGACTAGCGGATTACAATGAGCAGTTCTTC	CASTIGLADYNEQFF
TRBV2	-	-	TRBJ1-1	TGTGCCAGCAGTGAGGGGGGGACTGAAGCTTTCTTT	CASSEGGTEAFF
TRBV15	-	-	TRBJ2-2	TGTGCCACCAGCAGGGACAAAGCCAACACCGGGGAGCTGTTTTTT	CATSRDKANTGELFF
TRBV7-9	-	-	TRBJ1-6	TGTGCCAGCAGCCCCCCGACGGATGGAGGTCCCCTCCACTTT	CASSPPTDGGPLHF
TRBV2	-	-	TRBJ2-2	TGTGCCAGCAGTGAAGCCAGAACGAACACCGGGGAGCTGTTTTTT	CASSEARTNTGELFF
TRBV27	TRBD2	-	TRBJ2-7	TGTGCCAGCACCCCCTTGGCGGGAGGGCTCCACGAGCAGTACTTC	CASTPLAGGLHEQYF
TRBV5-8	TRBD1	-	TRBJ2-7	TGTGCCAGCAGCGGGACAGGGGGAAGGGACGAGCAGTACTTC	CASSGTGGRDEQYF
TRBV5-1	TRBD1	-	TRBJ2-2	TGCGCCAGCAGCAGGGACAGTAACACCGGGGAGCTGTTTTTT	CASSRDSNTGELFF
TRBV19	-	once	TRBJ2-6	TGTGCCAGTAGTATCGGGGGGCCTGGGGCCAACGTCCTGACTTTC	CASSIGGPGANVLTF
TRBV11-3	-	-	TRBJ2-1	TGTGCCAGCAGCTTAACGGCCTGGGGCCAACAGTTCTTC	CASSLTAWGQQFF
TRBV5-6	TRBD1	once	TRBJ1-4	TGTGCCAGCAGCTCCAGGACAGGGGTTAATGAAAAACTGTTTTTT	CASSSRTGVNEKLFF
TRBV28	-	-	TRBJ2-7	TGTGCCAGCAGCCCCAGGGGGAGCGGGTACGAGCAGTACTTC	CASSPRGSGYEQYF
TRBV5-6	-	once	TRBJ2-6	TGTGCCAGCAGCCTGGGCGTCTCTGGGGCCAACGTCCTGACTTTC	CASSLGVSGANVLTF
TRBV11-2	-	-	TRBJ2-7	TGTGCCAGCAGCTTAGGATCCAGCTACGAGCAGTACTTC	CASSLGSSYEQYF
TRBV27	TRBD2	once	TRBJ2-1	TGTGCCAGCAGTTCCACGGCGGCGGGGGGCTACAATGAGCAGTTCTTC	CASSSTAAGGYNEQFF